This record looks at one T cell receptor (beta chain) sequence and its context. The CDR3 runs to 15 residues. Germline V gives CDR1 DFQATT, CDR2 SNEGSKA (reference sequence). Deletions cut 1 base from V and 0 bases from J, with 13 bases between. The entry originates in a study of response to subunit inactivated influenza vaccine. One entry per CDR3 protein results from TCRdb running MiXCR on the RT-PCR reads. The sample gives about 500,000 distinct CDR3 sequences, approximately 16% of which show up once; less than 4% is in the top ten. The J gene is TRBJ2-7, the V gene TRBV20-1; D might be TRBD1 (5 bases). The TCR was taken from a man aged 50 to 69 who received an inactivated influenza vaccine. The sequencing used CD4+ T cells sorted from PBMCs, collected 23 to 25 months after vaccination. The CDR3 spells CSARGPRTLSYEQYF. The DNA for the CDR3 is TGCAGTGCTAGAGGGCCACGGACACTCTCCTACGAGCAGTACTTC.